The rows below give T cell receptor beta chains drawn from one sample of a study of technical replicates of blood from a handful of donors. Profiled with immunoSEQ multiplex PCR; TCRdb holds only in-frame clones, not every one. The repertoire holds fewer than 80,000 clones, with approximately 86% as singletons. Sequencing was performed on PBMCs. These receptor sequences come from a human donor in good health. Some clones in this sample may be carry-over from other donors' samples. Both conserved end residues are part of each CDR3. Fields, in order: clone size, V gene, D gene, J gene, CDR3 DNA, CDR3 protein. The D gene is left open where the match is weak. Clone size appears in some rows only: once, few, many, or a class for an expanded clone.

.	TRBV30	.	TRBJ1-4	TGTGCCTGGCTACAGGAGACTAATGAAAAACTGTTTTTT	CAWLQETNEKLFF
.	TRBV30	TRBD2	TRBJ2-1	TGTGCCTGGAGTGTAAGGGGGATCCGGGGGACTAGCGGCTACAATGAGCAGTTCTTC	CAWSVRGIRGTSGYNEQFF
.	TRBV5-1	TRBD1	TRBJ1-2	TGCGCCAGCAGTCCGGGACAGTGGATATATGGCTACACCTTC	CASSPGQWIYGYTF
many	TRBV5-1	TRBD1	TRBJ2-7	TGCGCCAGCAGCTTGGAACCTACGGGACAGGGCATCTATGGGCAGTACTTC	CASSLEPTGQGIYGQYF
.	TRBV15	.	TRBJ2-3	TGTGCCACCCACCCCCGGGGAACACACACAGATACGCAGTATTTT	CATHPRGTHTDTQYF
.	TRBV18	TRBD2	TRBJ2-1	TGTGCCAGCTCACCACCGACTAGCGGGGGCCGCAATGAGCAGTTCTTC	CASSPPTSGGRNEQFF
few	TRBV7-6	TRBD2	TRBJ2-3	TGTGCCAGCAGCTTACGCCTAGCGGGGAATACGCAGTATTTT	CASSLRLAGNTQYF
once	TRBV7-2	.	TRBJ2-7	TGTGCCTTAGCGGTTGGTCCCTACGAGCAGTACTTC	CALAVGPYEQYF
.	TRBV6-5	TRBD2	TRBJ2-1	TGTGCCAGCAGCCCGGGACTAGCAGCTTACAATGAGCAGTTCTTC	CASSPGLAAYNEQFF
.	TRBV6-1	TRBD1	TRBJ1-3	TGTGCCAGCAGGGACAGGTCTGGAAACACCATATATTTT	CASRDRSGNTIYF
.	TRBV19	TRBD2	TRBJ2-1	TGTGCCAGTAGTTTGACTAGCGGGCTTTACAATGAGCAGTTCTTC	CASSLTSGLYNEQFF
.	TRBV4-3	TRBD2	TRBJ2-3	TGCGCCAGCAGCCAAGAGGTTAGCGGGAGAACCCATAGCACAGATACGCAGTATTTT	CASSQEVSGRTHSTDTQYF
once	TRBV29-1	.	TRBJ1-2	TGCAGCGTTGGAATAGGGGGTAATAACTATGGCTACACCTTC	CSVGIGGNNYGYTF
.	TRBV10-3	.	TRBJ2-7	TGTGCCATCAGGTCCGGAGGGGCCGTCGGGGAGCAGTACTTC	CAIRSGGAVGEQYF
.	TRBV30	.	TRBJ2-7	TGTGCCTCGACCGGGACAAGCTCCTACGAGCAGTACTTC	CASTGTSSYEQYF